The 32 T cell receptor beta chains below come from one sample, sequenced in a study of CD8+ T cells in alopecia areata. Treatment reported: oral pan-JAK inhibitor, 5-10 mg twice daily. Following extraction, RNA underwent reverse transcription to cDNA, which served as the sequencing template. Clones were read by immunoSEQ multiplex PCR, and TCRdb kept only the in-frame ones, dropping some. Found here are 200,000 to 250,000 clones, approximately 72% of them singletons; the top ten hold more than 1%. The sequenced sample was CD4+ T cells sorted from blood, obtained between weeks 43 and 45, from a patient treated with tofacitinib. The receptors were sampled from a human donor with alopecia areata.

The chain couples TRBV18 to TRBJ2-2; a weak D match, TRBD1 (5 bases). The CDR3 has 14 residues. Trimming took off 0 bases at V and 4 bases at J, with 6 bases between the two ends. Germline V gene sequence: CDR1 KGHSH, CDR2 LQKENI. The CDR3 spells CASSPPGRTGELFF. CDR3 DNA sequence: TGTGCCAGCTCACCACCGGGGCGCACCGGGGAGCTGTTTTTT.

The chain employs TRBV5-1 and TRBJ2-7, with 11 bases matching TRBD1. Trimming took 4 bases from V and 5 from J; bases not matched to a gene: 5. This CDR3 contains 14 residues. The germline V gene has CDR1 SGHRS and CDR2 YFSETQ. Here the CDR3 DNA reads TGCGCCAGCAGCAGGGACAGGGGGGCCAACGAGCAGTACTTC. Its translation is CASSRDRGANEQYF.

V is TRBV30 and J is TRBJ2-3, with TRBD2 as a possible D gene (6 bases). The V end lost 2 bases, the J end lost 11 bases, and 11 bases lay between the germline ends. Germline V lookup: CDR1 GTSNPN, CDR2 SVGIG (reference sequence). This CDR3 is built from 11 residues. The CDR3 protein is CAWSPGLLQYF. The CDR3 DNA reads TGTGCCTGGAGTCCGGGACTTCTGCAGTATTTT.

This clone came up once. The rearrangement joins TRBV7-2 to TRBJ2-7; D unclear. The germline V gene encodes CDR1 SGHTA and CDR2 FQGNSA. V was trimmed by 2 bases and J by 0 bases, leaving 11 bases between them. The CDR3 is made up of 15 amino acids. The CDR3 nucleotides read TGTGCCAGCAGCTTAAGCCTGGGCGGCTCCTACGAGCAGTACTTC. Translated, it gives CASSLSLGGSYEQYF.

The rearrangement uses TRBV4-1 and TRBJ1-6; D is unclear. The CDR3 totals 14 residues. Trimming took 8 bases from V and 10 from J, leaving 18 bases between them. Germline V gene data show CDR1 as MGHRA and CDR2 as YSYEKL. In nucleotides, the CDR3 is TGCGCCAGCGGTTTTGGGGAGTACGGGTCACCCCTCCACTTT. It encodes CASGFGEYGSPLHF.

This chain connects TRBV19 to TRBJ1-2, with D tentatively TRBD1 (5 bases). V shed 2 bases and J shed 3 bases, with 13 bases lying between them. The CDR3 length is 15 residues. CDR1 and CDR2 (germline): LNHDA, SQIVND (reference sequence). CDR3 DNA sequence: TGTGCCAGTAGTATAAAGAGCCAGGGACACTATGGCTACACCTTC. Translation gives CASSIKSQGHYGYTF.

This clone was seen more than once but under ten times. The genes are TRBV5-1 and TRBJ2-7, with TRBD1 as a possible D gene (6 bases). V was clipped by 3 bases and J by 0 bases, with 13 bases between them. The V gene's germline CDR1 is SGHRS and CDR2 YFSETQ. CDR3 length equals 15 residues. CDR3 DNA: TGCGCCAGCAGCTCCGGGACACTCGGCTCCTACGAGCAGTACTTC. Translated: CASSSGTLGSYEQYF.

The chain joins TRBV30 to TRBJ1-2; no definite D call. The CDR3 extends over 13 amino acids. Germline V CDR1 and CDR2: GTSNPN, SVGIG (reference sequence). The ends were cut back, 1 base at V and 8 bases at J, with 14 bases in the middle. CDR3 DNA: TGTGCCTGGAGTGACAGTCTCTTTCGCGGCTACACCTTC. Translated: CAWSDSLFRGYTF.

The chain uses TRBV30 and TRBJ2-1, with 8 bases aligning to TRBD2. The germline CDR1 and CDR2 sequences are GTSNPN and SVGIG (reference sequence). The CDR3 spans 12 residues. V dropped 3 bases and J dropped 9; count of bases not matched to a gene: 4. The CDR3 sequence is CAWSASGGEQFF. Here the CDR3 DNA reads TGTGCCTGGAGCGCAAGCGGGGGTGAGCAGTTCTTC.

This chain connects TRBV7-2 to TRBJ2-4; D assignment may be TRBD1 or TRBD2 (6 bases each). This CDR3 has 15 amino acids. Looked up from germline, CDR1 is SGHTA and CDR2 is FQGNSA. Between the trimmed V and J ends, which lost 1 base and 6 bases, there was a span of 13 bases. CDR3 nucleotide sequence: TGTGCCAGCAGCTTAGACGGGGGCAAGGCAAACATTCAGTACTTC. It codes for CASSLDGGKANIQYF.

The chain combines TRBV9 with TRBJ1-2; the match to TRBD1 covers 8 bases. The V segment lost 0 bases and the J segment 6 bases; nucleotides outside the gene matches: 7. CDR3 length: 15 residues. Per the germline V gene, CDR1 is SGDLS and CDR2 is YYNGEE. The CDR3 protein is CASSVGPGGDDGYTF. CDR3 nucleotide sequence: TGTGCCAGCAGCGTAGGGCCAGGGGGCGATGATGGCTACACCTTC.

This sequence joins TRBV7-2 and TRBJ1-1, with TRBD1 identical over 7 bases. V was clipped by 5 bases and J by 5 bases; unmatched bases: 11. The CDR3 extends over 15 amino acids. Germline CDR1 is SGHTA and CDR2 is FQGNSA. The CDR3 loop reads CASSPHARGNTEAFF. As DNA, the CDR3 is TGTGCCAGCAGCCCACATGCCAGGGGGAATACTGAAGCTTTCTTT.

The V call is TRBV5-6, the J call TRBJ2-7; D may match TRBD1 or TRBD2 (5 bases each). The CDR3 has 13 amino acids. CDR1 and CDR2 from the germline V gene are SGHDT and YYEEEE. Trimming removed 3 bases at V and 4 bases at J, with 11 bases between. For the CDR3, the DNA is TGTGCCAGCAGCTCTCCGGGACCTTACGAGCAGTACTTC. Its translation: CASSSPGPYEQYF.

The chain carries TRBV6-6 and TRBJ2-1; D is perhaps TRBD1 (6 bases). CDR1 and CDR2 from the germline V gene are MNHNY and SVGAGI (reference sequence). CDR3 length: 15 amino acids. Trimming left V 8 bases short and J 8 bases short, with 22 bases between. The DNA for the CDR3 is TGTGCCAGCCGAACCAGGGGTCAGGGCATGGATGAGCAGTTCTTC. Its translation: CASRTRGQGMDEQFF.

The chain uses TRBV25-1 and TRBJ1-1; 8 bases line up with TRBD1. Germline V gene sequence: CDR1 MGHDK, CDR2 SYGVNS. This CDR3 spans 15 amino acids. Trimming at V came to 4 bases and at J to 4 bases, leaving 8 bases not matched to a gene. CDR3 amino acids: CASSGFGQGVTEAFF. The CDR3 region has the DNA TGTGCCAGCAGTGGATTTGGACAGGGTGTCACTGAAGCTTTCTTT. The full variable domain, in which reference TRBV25-1 and TRBJ1-1 provide the parts outside the CDR3, is EADIYQTPRYLVIGTGKKITLECSQTMGHDKMYWYQQDPGMELHLIHYSYGVNSTEKGDLSSESTVSRIRTEHFPLTLESARPSHTSQYLCASSGFGQGVTEAFFGQGTRLTVV.

J is TRBJ1-5 and V is TRBV2; D is undetermined. V dropped 7 bases and J dropped 4 bases, with 14 bases sitting between them. CDR1 and CDR2 from the germline V gene are SNHLY and FYNNEI. The CDR3 covers 14 residues. The DNA for the CDR3 is TGTGCCAGCAAGGCTAGGGAAACAAATCAGCCCCAGCATTTT. As protein: CASKARETNQPQHF.

The sample holds a few counts of this clone. The chain carries TRBV20-1 and TRBJ2-5, with D maybe TRBD2 (5 bases). The CDR3 covers 10 residues. Germline CDR1 is DFQATT and CDR2 is SNEGSKA (reference sequence). V was pared by 4 bases and J by 5 bases, with 5 bases between. CDR3 loop: CSATGETQYF. In nucleotides, the CDR3 is TGCAGTGCTACGGGGGAGACCCAGTACTTC.

This clone occurred once. V gene TRBV7-2 combines with J gene TRBJ2-7; TRBD1 or TRBD2 may be the D gene (6 bases each). The V and J ends lost 5 bases and 1 base respectively, with 15 bases between them. The CDR3 has 15 amino acids. Germline loops: CDR1 SGHTA, CDR2 FQGNSA. The CDR3 nucleotides read TGTGCCAGCAGCCTCTCGGGGGCCCTTTCCTACGAGCAGTACTTC. Translated: CASSLSGALSYEQYF.

On this clone itself: Other nucleotide sequences in the sample specify the same CDR3. The gene calls are TRBV20-1 and TRBJ2-2, with no clear D. The germline V gene encodes CDR1 DFQATT and CDR2 SNEGSKA (reference sequence). This CDR3 spans 11 amino acids. V was pared by 3 bases and J by 6 bases, with 5 bases between. CDR3 residues: CSARGSGELFF. The DNA of the CDR3 is TGCAGTGCTAGGGGGTCCGGGGAGCTGTTTTTT.

In its sample, this clone was seen a few times. This chain links TRBV7-8 with TRBJ1-1; D gene ambiguous. Trimming removed 5 bases at V and 5 bases at J, with 12 bases between. CDR1 is SGHVS, CDR2 FQNEAQ, per germline. The CDR3 is 13 amino acids. This CDR3 reads CASSTRLGTEAFF. CDR3 nucleotides: TGTGCCAGCAGCACACGGCTTGGGACTGAAGCTTTCTTT.

The chain employs TRBV2 and TRBJ1-2; 7 bases are a match to TRBD1. Germline loops: CDR1 SNHLY, CDR2 FYNNEI. Trimming cost V 4 bases and J 8 bases; bases outside gene matches: 10. This CDR3 region has 14 residues. Here the CDR3 DNA reads TGTGCCAGCAGTGCCCAGACAGGGAAAGTAGGCTACACCTTC. It yields the protein CASSAQTGKVGYTF.

This clone was counted between two and nine times. The chain joins TRBV19 to TRBJ2-6; D remains unclear. There are 14 residues in the CDR3. V lost 9 bases, J lost 0 bases, and 9 bases lay in between. CDR1 LNHDA and CDR2 SQIVND come from the germline V gene (reference sequence). This CDR3 is CASQGDSGANVLTF. The CDR3 DNA is TGTGCCAGCCAAGGTGACTCTGGGGCCAACGTCCTGACTTTC.

This clone showed up just once. The chain recombines TRBV9 with TRBJ2-5, with 10 bases aligning to TRBD2. The length of the CDR3 is 14 residues. Germline V gene lookup returns CDR1 SGDLS and CDR2 YYNGEE. Trimming at V came to 3 bases and at J to 4 bases, leaving 3 bases not matched to a gene. This chain's CDR3 is CASSDSGGPETQYF. The CDR3, as DNA: TGTGCCAGCAGCGATAGCGGGGGGCCAGAGACCCAGTACTTC.

The gene calls are TRBV10-3 and TRBJ1-2, with D maybe TRBD1 (5 bases). The CDR3 loop spans 13 amino acids. Germline values: CDR1 ENHRY, CDR2 SYGVKD. V lost 6 bases and J lost 4, with 12 bases in between. For the CDR3, the DNA is TGTGCCATCAGCCTGGGACCGAGCTATGGCTACACCTTC. As protein: CAISLGPSYGYTF.

This clone appeared once. This specimen includes other DNA sequences encoding the same CDR3. The rearrangement uses TRBV5-1 and TRBJ2-4; no definite D call. This CDR3 is built from 14 residues. V was pared by 0 bases and J by 2 bases, with 6 bases between. CDR1 and CDR2 from the germline V gene are SGHRS and YFSETQ. The CDR3 coding sequence is TGCGCCAGCAGCTTGGCTGGACCCAAAAACATTCAGTACTTC. It codes for CASSLAGPKNIQYF. Filled out from reference TRBV5-1 and TRBJ2-4, the complete variable domain reads KAGVTQTPRYLIKTRGQQVTLSCSPISGHRSVSWYQQTPGQGLQFLFEYFSETQRNKGNFPGRFSGRQFSNSRSEMNVSTLELGDSALYLCASSLAGPKNIQYFGAGTRLSVL.

This sequence joins TRBV6-1 and TRBJ1-3, with TRBD1 matching over 7 bases. CDR3 length equals 16 residues. From germline, CDR1 is MNHNS and CDR2 SASEGT. V trimming: 4 bases; J trimming: 0 bases; junction bases outside the gene matches: 6. As DNA, the CDR3 is TGTGCCAGCAGTGGAGGGGGCCGGTTCTCTGGAAACACCATATATTTT. Translated: CASSGGGRFSGNTIYF.

The genes are TRBV9 and TRBJ1-6; TRBD1 might be the D (5 bases). V was shortened by 4 bases and J by 6 bases, with 11 bases between the two germline ends. The CDR3 contains 14 residues. Germline values: CDR1 SGDLS, CDR2 YYNGEE. The CDR3 here is CASSLDSFNSPLHF. CDR3 DNA sequence: TGTGCCAGCAGCCTTGACAGCTTTAATTCACCCCTCCACTTT.

This rearrangement joins TRBV4-1 to TRBJ2-5; 9 nucleotides agree with TRBD2. Germline trimming cut 1 base from V and 2 bases from J; bases unmatched to any gene: 11. CDR1 and CDR2 from the germline V gene are MGHRA and YSYEKL. The CDR3 runs 18 residues. The CDR3 DNA is TGCGCCAGCAGCCAAGTAGGCGGGGGGGCGGTTGGGCAAGAGACCCAGTACTTC. Residues: CASSQVGGGAVGQETQYF.

Only a few counts were recorded for this clone. V is TRBV2 and J is TRBJ1-5; D perhaps matches TRBD1 (5 bases). Germline CDR1 reads SNHLY; CDR2 reads FYNNEI. With 2 bases removed from V and 3 bases from J, the gap between germline ends came to 8 bases. The CDR3 has 14 residues. CDR3 loop: CASSERDANQPQHF. For the CDR3, the DNA is TGTGCCAGCAGTGAAAGGGACGCCAATCAGCCCCAGCATTTT.

The chain has TRBV7-9 and TRBJ2-1; 8 nucleotides agree with TRBD2. V lost 5 bases and J lost 7; bases outside the gene matches: 13. CDR3 length: 16 amino acids. Germline V gives CDR1 SEHNR, CDR2 FQNEAQ (reference sequence). The CDR3 is CASSPYLSGGKNEQFF. In DNA, the CDR3 is TGTGCCAGCAGCCCCTACTTATCGGGGGGGAAGAATGAGCAGTTCTTC. The variable domain in full, completed from reference TRBV7-9 and TRBJ2-1, reads DTGVSQNPRHKITKRGQNVTFRCDPISEHNRLYWYRQTLGQGPEFLTYFQNEAQLEKSRLLSDRFSAERPKGSFSTLEIQRTEQGDSAMYLCASSPYLSGGKNEQFFGPGTRLTVL.

The chain links TRBV29-1 to TRBJ1-1; D unclear. Germline V gene data show CDR1 as SQVTM and CDR2 as ANQGSEA. The CDR3 contains 10 residues. Trimming left V 5 bases short and J 5 bases short, with 6 bases between. The CDR3 loop is CSVRRTEAFF. Written as DNA, the CDR3 is TGCAGCGTTCGCCGTACTGAAGCTTTCTTT.

The chain uses TRBV11-2 and TRBJ2-5; 11 bases map to TRBD1. Looked up from germline, CDR1 is SGHAT and CDR2 is FQNNGV. V lost 5 bases to trimming and J lost 5 bases; unmatched junction nucleotides: 7. The CDR3 has 15 amino acids. The CDR3: CASSLGQGARETQYF. CDR3 bases: TGTGCCAGCAGCCTCGGACAGGGGGCTAGGGAGACCCAGTACTTC.